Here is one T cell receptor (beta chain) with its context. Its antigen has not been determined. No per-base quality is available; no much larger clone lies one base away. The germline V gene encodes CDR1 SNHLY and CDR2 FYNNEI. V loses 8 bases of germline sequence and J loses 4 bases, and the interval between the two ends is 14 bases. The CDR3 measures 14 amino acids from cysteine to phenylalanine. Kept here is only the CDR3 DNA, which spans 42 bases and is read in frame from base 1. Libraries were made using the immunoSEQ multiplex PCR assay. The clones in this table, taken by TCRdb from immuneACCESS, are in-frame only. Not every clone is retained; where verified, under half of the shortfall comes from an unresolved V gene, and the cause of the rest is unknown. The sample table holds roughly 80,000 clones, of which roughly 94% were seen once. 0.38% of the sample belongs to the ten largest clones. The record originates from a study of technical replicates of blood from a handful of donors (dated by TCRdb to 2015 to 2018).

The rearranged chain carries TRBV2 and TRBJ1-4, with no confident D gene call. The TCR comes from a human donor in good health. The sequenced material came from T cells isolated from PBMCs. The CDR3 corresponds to CASDTKLDNEKLFF. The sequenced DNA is TGTGCCAGCGACACGAAACTTGATAATGAAAAACTGTTTTTT.